This T cell receptor beta chain was identified in a study of T cell repertoires in cytomegalovirus infection. On the study more broadly: Recently described HLA-C-restricted plus well-studied HLA-B-restricted CMV epitopes were used. Public TCR beta signature analysis indicated the presence of both CMV infection and matching HLA type.

Worth noting for this clonotype: Its antigen is unidentified.

MiXCR, run by TCRdb on the reads, gives a single entry per CDR3 protein. Counted here are about 920,000 distinct CDR3 sequences, approximately 31% occurring once; the ten biggest clones make up around 15%. General study results and limits: Identification of carriers of CMV plus the relevant HLA was performed using cumulative public TCR beta family frequency. HLA-C-restricted TCR beta clonotypes specific for CMV led the ex vivo response.

The CDR3 totals 17 residues. With V trimmed by 6 bases and J by 0 bases, 14 bases remained unmatched. In germline, CDR1 is MNHEY, CDR2 SMNVEV (reference sequence). The chain recombines TRBV27 with TRBJ2-7; 7 bases agree with TRBD1. The source of this sequence is a human donor in good health (CMV status not recorded). Some clones in this sample may be carry-over from other donors' samples. The material was cultured CD8+ T cells from PBMCs, obtained from culture after CMV antigen stimulation. Written as DNA, the CDR3 is TGTGCCAGCAGAACCCCCCTGCGACAGGGTATCTCCTACGAGCAGTACTTC. It codes for CASRTPLRQGISYEQYF.